These 7 T cell receptor beta chains were all obtained from the same sample, sequenced in a study of CD8 T cells in ankylosing spondylitis. Findings and limits, study-wide: Blood of patients with ankylosing spondylitis appeared to be characterized by a TCR beta motif of about eight highly homologous variants.

Each CDR3 protein gets one entry after TCRdb re-called the 5' RACE reads with MiXCR. The sample yields around 490,000 distinct CDR3 sequences, approximately 5% seen once. No antigens are known for them. The sample comprised blood, either unsorted or a sorted T cell fraction (not recorded which). These receptors all stem from a male donor with ankylosing spondylitis.

This clonotype has at least ten counts. V and J are TRBV24-1 and TRBJ2-3; D tentatively fits TRBD1 or TRBD2 (5 bases each). Trimming removed 3 bases from V and 6 bases from J, with 15 bases in between. This CDR3 has 15 residues. CDR1 is KGHDR, CDR2 SFDVKD, per germline. CDR3 sequence reads: CATSDAGALRDTQYF. The CDR3 DNA sequence: TGTGCCACCAGTGATGCCGGGGCCCTTCGCGATACGCAGTATTTT.

The sample holds many counts of this clonotype. The chain has TRBV20-1 and TRBJ1-2; possibly TRBD1 for D (6 bases). The CDR3 is made up of 12 amino acids. V gave up 5 bases and J gave up 4 bases, with 11 bases separating them. Germline V gene sequence: CDR1 DFQATT, CDR2 SNEGSKA (reference sequence). Written as DNA, the CDR3 is TGCAGTGCTGTACAGGGTATCTATGGCTACACCTTC. Translation: CSAVQGIYGYTF.

J is TRBJ2-5 and V is TRBV6-5; D uncertain. The ends were cut back, 0 bases at V and 5 bases at J, with 13 bases in the middle. In germline, CDR1 is MNHEY, CDR2 SVGAGI. The CDR3 spans 15 residues. CDR3 sequence (DNA): TGTGCCAGCAGTTACTCGGATACCTGGCAGGAGACCCAGTACTTC. It translates to CASSYSDTWQETQYF.

This clonotype was found many times. J is TRBJ1-1 and V is TRBV7-2; D unresolved. Trimming pared 7 bases from V and 0 bases from J, leaving 3 bases between. The CDR3 consists of 11 residues. Germline lookup yields CDR1 SGHTA and CDR2 FQGNSA. CDR3 region: CASNLNTEAFF. Written as DNA, the CDR3 is TGTGCCAGCAACCTGAACACTGAAGCTTTCTTT.

In DNA, the CDR3 is TGTGCCAGCAGCTTCTCAAATTACGAGCAGTACTTC. Translated: CASSFSNYEQYF. The V and J genes are TRBV13 and TRBJ2-7; D gene ambiguous. The V and J ends lost 3 bases and 4 bases respectively, with 7 bases between them. The CDR3 length is 12 residues. Looked up from germline, CDR1 is PRHDT and CDR2 is FYEKMQ (reference sequence).

This clonotype was recorded a few times. The V gene is TRBV4-3, the J gene TRBJ2-1; 9 bases are shared with TRBD2. The CDR3 has 16 amino acids. Unmatched junction bases numbered 7, after V lost 2 bases and J lost 5 bases. CDR1 and CDR2 from the germline V gene are LGHNA and YSLEER. The CDR3 loop is CASSQSASGEDNEQFF. CDR3 DNA sequence: TGCGCCAGCAGCCAATCCGCTAGCGGGGAAGACAATGAGCAGTTCTTC.

At least ten counts were recorded for this clonotype. The chain joins TRBV5-1 to TRBJ1-5; D possibly corresponds to TRBD1 (5 bases). The CDR3 is 13 amino acids. Germline V lookup: CDR1 SGHRS, CDR2 YFSETQ. V lost 5 bases and J lost 4, with 10 bases in between. Here the CDR3 reads CASREGPNQPQHF. The CDR3 DNA reads as TGCGCCAGCAGGGAGGGGCCAAATCAGCCCCAGCATTTT.